The 12 T cell receptor beta chains presented below share a single source sample, sequenced in a study of OX40 agonist ivuxolimab in advanced cancers. Receptor libraries were prepared by the immunoSEQ multiplex PCR assay. What TCRdb holds here is the immuneACCESS table cut down to in-frame rearrangements. Part of the clones is not present; checked against another copy, under half of the missing clones reflect an unresolved V gene, and the others are unexplained. The sample has 40,000 to 55,000 clones on record, just over 85% of them singletons. Approximately 3.5% of the sample is held by the ten biggest clonotypes. Specimen: CD4+ or CD8+ T cells sorted from blood, collected in a trial of the OX40 agonist ivuxolimab. The receptor set was obtained from an adult with an advanced solid tumor such as melanoma, head and neck, liver or kidney cancer.

The chain recombines TRBV10-3 with TRBJ1-4; D remains ambiguous. Trimming pared 8 bases from V and 0 bases from J, leaving 10 bases between. CDR1 is ENHRY, CDR2 SYGVKD, per germline. The CDR3 extends over 14 amino acids. The CDR3 DNA sequence: TGTGCCATCCGCGGGCAGGCAACTAATGAAAAACTGTTTTTT. Translating it yields CAIRGQATNEKLFF.

The chain couples TRBV10-3 to TRBJ2-5; D is unresolved. Deletions cut 0 bases from V and 2 bases from J, with 10 bases between. The CDR3 length is 15 residues. The germline V gene has CDR1 ENHRY and CDR2 SYGVKD. CDR3 region: CAISESGRVQETQYF. CDR3 bases: TGTGCCATCAGTGAGTCGGGTCGAGTTCAAGAGACCCAGTACTTC.

The chain recombines TRBV6-1 with TRBJ2-3; 7 nucleotides line up with TRBD1. Per the germline V gene, CDR1 is MNHNS and CDR2 is SASEGT. The CDR3 loop spans 13 amino acids. V lost 8 bases and J lost 3; bases outside the gene matches: 5. For the CDR3, the DNA is TGTGCCAGCGGGACAGCCCTTACAGATACGCAGTATTTT. Protein sequence: CASGTALTDTQYF.

V usage is TRBV28 and J usage is TRBJ2-1; 7 bases match TRBD2. V lost 8 bases to trimming and J lost 6 bases; unmatched junction nucleotides: 7. The germline V gene encodes CDR1 MDHEN and CDR2 SYDVKM. This CDR3 has 13 residues. This CDR3 reads CASGAWEGNEQFF. The CDR3 bases are TGTGCCAGCGGGGCCTGGGAGGGCAATGAGCAGTTCTTC. The variable domain in full, with the rest retrieved from reference TRBV28 and TRBJ2-1, is DVKVTQSSRYLVKRTGEKVFLECVQDMDHENMFWYRQDPGLGLRLIYFSYDVKMKEKGDIPEGYSVSREKKERFSLILESASTNQTSMYLCASGAWEGNEQFFGPGTRLTVL.

The V gene is TRBV19, the J gene TRBJ2-7, with TRBD2 matching over 10 bases. The germline V gene encodes CDR1 LNHDA and CDR2 SQIVND (reference sequence). The CDR3 sequence is 16 residues long. Trimming took 3 bases from V and 3 from J; bases not matched to a gene: 8. Here the CDR3 reads CASSIFRTSGGYEQYF. For the CDR3, the DNA is TGTGCCAGTAGTATTTTCCGGACTAGCGGAGGCTACGAGCAGTACTTC.

The V and J genes are TRBV7-3 and TRBJ1-3; no firm D call. Germline CDR1 and CDR2: SGHTA and FQGTGA. The CDR3 has 16 residues. V was clipped by 2 bases and J by 0 bases, with 11 bases between them. The CDR3 bases are TGTGCCAGCAGCTTACTAGACCGGCACTCTGGAAACACCATATATTTT. Protein: CASSLLDRHSGNTIYF.

The gene calls are TRBV14 and TRBJ1-1, with D hard to call. Germline values: CDR1 SGHDN, CDR2 FVKESK. The CDR3 length is 15 residues. V dropped 0 bases and J dropped 2 bases, with 10 bases sitting between them. The CDR3 DNA follows: TGTGCCAGCAGCCAAGATTGGCACCCCAACACTGAAGCTTTCTTT. This translates into CASSQDWHPNTEAFF.

This chain uses TRBV19 with TRBJ2-5, with a possible D match to TRBD2 (5 bases). Germline values: CDR1 LNHDA, CDR2 SQIVND (reference sequence). Trimming pared 2 bases from V and 2 bases from J, leaving 9 bases between. This CDR3 region has 14 residues. The CDR3 region has the DNA TGTGCCAGTAGTATAACCGGGGTTCAAGAGACCCAGTACTTC. The encoded protein is CASSITGVQETQYF.

The CDR3 DNA reads TGTGCCAGCAGGGGTGTCGGTAGCACAGATACGCAGTATTTT. Translation: CASRGVGSTDTQYF. V gene TRBV5-5 combines with J gene TRBJ2-3; no reliable D call. The CDR3 has 14 amino acids. V gave up 5 bases and J gave up 0 bases, with 10 bases separating them. The germline V gene has CDR1 SGHKS and CDR2 YYEKEE (reference sequence).

This clone was counted a single time. This chain connects TRBV7-2 to TRBJ1-2; perhaps TRBD1 as D (5 bases). Per the germline V gene, CDR1 is SGHTA and CDR2 is FQGNSA. V lost 7 bases and J lost 2, with 14 bases in between. The CDR3 loop spans 14 amino acids. Written as DNA, the CDR3 is TGTGCCAGCACCACGGGTTGGGGCAACTATGGCTACACCTTC. Translated: CASTTGWGNYGYTF.

The gene calls are TRBV5-4 and TRBJ2-7, with 7 positions matching TRBD1. The CDR3 loop spans 12 amino acids. In germline, CDR1 is SGHNT, CDR2 YYREEE (reference sequence). After removal of 4 bases from V and 4 bases from J, the junction contained 2 bases not matched to a gene. The CDR3 DNA sequence: TGTGCCAGCAGCAGGGACAGTTACGAGCAGTACTTC. Translation gives CASSRDSYEQYF.

This chain joins TRBV5-8 and TRBJ2-7; maybe TRBD2 (6 bases). Trimming stripped 4 bases from V and 0 bases from J, with 11 bases between. This CDR3 contains 14 residues. Germline V gives CDR1 SGHTS, CDR2 YDEGEE. CDR3 protein: CASSRRRVSYEQYF. In DNA, the CDR3 is TGTGCCAGCAGCCGAAGGAGGGTCTCCTACGAGCAGTACTTC.